This T cell receptor beta chain was documented in a study of OX40 agonist ivuxolimab in advanced cancers. Points from the study as a whole: Partial responders treated at 0.1-3.0 mg/kg exhibited clonal expansion among the lowest measured.

Germline CDR1 and CDR2: LGHNA and YSLEER. The V end was cut by 3 bases, the J end by 7 bases, with 19 bases between. The CDR3 has 15 residues. Sampled blood was obtained at baseline, cycle 4 day 1, and cycle 7 day 1. The protocol was immunoSEQ multiplex PCR, while the TCRdb copy is restricted to in-frame clones and leaves out a portion. The sample holds tens of thousands of clones; 85% to 95% are singletons and the top ten take less than 7%. As for this clone: Its antigen is not identified.

The sequencing used CD4+ or CD8+ T cells sorted from blood, collected in a trial of the OX40 agonist ivuxolimab. The chain joins TRBV4-3 to TRBJ2-7, with a possible D match to TRBD1 (5 bases). This sequence originates from an adult with an advanced solid tumor such as melanoma, head and neck, liver or kidney cancer. The CDR3 loop is CASSQVVHPGREQYF. CDR3 in DNA: TGCGCCAGCAGCCAGGTGGTACACCCAGGGCGAGAGCAGTACTTC.